Below are 28 T cell receptor beta chains sequenced from a single sample in a study of beta chain features in type 1 diabetes. The entirety of the isolated RNA underwent reverse transcription, so expressed TCRB transcripts were sequenced. Produced via immunoSEQ multiplex PCR; TCRdb's table is partial and in-frame only. The table has hundreds of thousands of clones, roughly 12% seen once. The sequencing sample was made of naive CD4+ T cells from blood. Receptor source: a young man in good health.

The chain combines TRBV10-3 with TRBJ2-2, with D possibly being TRBD1 (5 bases). CDR3 size: 16 residues. Trimming shortened V by 0 bases and J by 5 bases, and 13 bases separated the two germline ends. Germline loops: CDR1 ENHRY, CDR2 SYGVKD. The CDR3 DNA follows: TGTGCCATCAGTGAGTCAGACCCCAGGGTAACCGGGGAGCTGTTTTTT. Translated: CAISESDPRVTGELFF.

Only a few counts were recorded for this clone. The chain employs TRBV18 and TRBJ1-5, with 9 bases lining up with TRBD1. The germline gives CDR1 KGHSH, CDR2 LQKENI. There are 15 residues in the CDR3. J was trimmed by 2 bases and V by 3 bases; bases with no gene match: 2. DNA of the CDR3: TGTGCCAGCTCACCGAGGACAGGGGGCAATCAGCCCCAGCATTTT. Amino acids: CASSPRTGGNQPQHF.

V and J are TRBV29-1 and TRBJ1-4, with a possible D match to TRBD1 (6 bases). The CDR3 has 15 residues. The germline V and J ends were trimmed by 5 bases and 3 bases, with 16 bases remaining between them. Germline-derived CDR1 and CDR2 are SQVTM and ANQGSEA. CDR3 nucleotides: TGCAGCGTTCGGGGGGGCGGAGGGGCTAATGAAAAACTGTTTTTT. Translating it yields CSVRGGGGANEKLFF. Full variable domain (missing parts from reference TRBV29-1 and TRBJ1-4): SAVISQKPSRDICQRGTSLTIQCQVDSQVTMMFWYRQQPGQSLTLIATANQGSEATYESGFVIDKFPISRPNLTFSTLTVSNMSPEDSSIYLCSVRGGGGANEKLFFGSGTQLSVL.

The chain couples TRBV10-2 to TRBJ2-5, with D possibly TRBD1 on 6 matching bases. Looked up from germline, CDR1 is WSHSY and CDR2 is SAAADI. The V gene lost 5 bases and the J gene lost 1 base, with 17 bases spanning the gap. CDR3 length equals 16 residues. CDR3 nucleotides: TGCGCCAGCAGTCGAACTCGACAGGCCAGCCAAGAGACCCAGTACTTC. It translates to CASSRTRQASQETQYF.

This clone occurred a few times. The chain combines TRBV29-1 with TRBJ1-3, with D possibly being TRBD1 (6 bases). This CDR3 contains 14 residues. From germline, CDR1 is SQVTM and CDR2 ANQGSEA. V lost 7 bases to trimming and J lost 0 bases, with 13 bases between them. CDR3 nucleotides: TGCAGCGCCCTACAGGGTCACTCTGGAAACACCATATATTTT. It is translated as CSALQGHSGNTIYF. The full variable domain, in which reference TRBV29-1 and TRBJ1-3 provide the parts outside the CDR3, is SAVISQKPSRDICQRGTSLTIQCQVDSQVTMMFWYRQQPGQSLTLIATANQGSEATYESGFVIDKFPISRPNLTFSTLTVSNMSPEDSSIYLCSALQGHSGNTIYFGEGSWLTVV.

Notes on this clone: Within the sample, other DNA sequences also encode this same CDR3. V usage is TRBV9 and J usage is TRBJ1-3; D not certain. The germline V gene has CDR1 SGDLS and CDR2 YYNGEE. Trimming cost V 0 bases and J 2 bases, with 6 bases left between them. The CDR3 consists of 14 residues. The CDR3 protein is CASSVGGTGNTIYF. CDR3 nucleotides: TGTGCCAGCAGCGTAGGAGGGACTGGAAACACCATATATTTT. The full variable domain, with the rest looked up from reference TRBV9 and TRBJ1-3, is DSGVTQTPKHLITATGQRVTLRCSPRSGDLSVYWYQQSLDQGLQFLIQYYNGEERAKGNILERFSAQQFPDLHSELNLSSLELGDSALYFCASSVGGTGNTIYFGEGSWLTVV.

The chain carries TRBV5-4 and TRBJ1-2; the match to TRBD1 covers 8 bases. Germline CDR1 is SGHNT and CDR2 is YYREEE (reference sequence). Trimming took 2 bases from V and 5 from J; bases not matched to a gene: 2. CDR3 length equals 13 residues. In DNA form, the CDR3 reads TGTGCCAGCAGCTTCGGGACAGGATATGGCTACACCTTC. This sequence encodes CASSFGTGYGYTF. The complete variable domain, with remaining parts taken from reference TRBV5-4 and TRBJ1-2, reads ETGVTQSPTHLIKTRGQQVTLRCSSQSGHNTVSWYQQALGQGPQFIFQYYREEENGRGNFPPRFSGLQFPNYSSELNVNALELDDSALYLCASSFGTGYGYTFGSGTRLTVV.

This clone was detected only a few times. J is TRBJ1-1 and V is TRBV7-2, with TRBD1 as a possible D gene (6 bases). Germline lookup yields CDR1 SGHTA and CDR2 FQGNSA. Between the trimmed V and J ends, which lost 5 bases and 1 base, there was a span of 8 bases. This CDR3 spans 13 amino acids. The CDR3 spells CASSMDRNTEAFF. Here the CDR3 DNA reads TGTGCCAGCAGCATGGACAGGAACACTGAAGCTTTCTTT.

This chain joins TRBV15 and TRBJ1-1; D is undetermined. Trimming took off 1 base at V and 1 base at J, with 7 bases between the two ends. From germline, CDR1 is LNHNV and CDR2 YYDKDF (reference sequence). This CDR3 has 14 amino acids. In DNA, the CDR3 is TGTGCCACCAGCAGAGGAACAAGGAACACTGAAGCTTTCTTT. It is translated as CATSRGTRNTEAFF.

The CDR3 DNA sequence: TGTGCCAGCAGTCAAACGACAGTTACGGAAAAACTGTTTTTT. Translation gives CASSQTTVTEKLFF. This chain links TRBV28 with TRBJ1-4, with D perhaps matching TRBD1 (5 bases). Trimming left V 5 bases short and J 8 bases short, with 15 bases between. Germline V gene sequence: CDR1 MDHEN, CDR2 SYDVKM. The CDR3 spans 14 residues.

A few counts support this clone. V is TRBV29-1 and J is TRBJ2-5; 12 nucleotides line up with TRBD2. The DNA matches TRBJ2-7 better at its end, which makes the J call doubtful. In germline, CDR1 is SQVTM, CDR2 ANQGSEA. This CDR3 has 15 amino acids. Written as DNA, the CDR3 is TGCAGCGCCCTGCGAGGGACTAGCGGGTCCTACGAGCAGTACTTC. This sequence encodes CSALRGTSGSYEQYF.

This chain links TRBV7-2 with TRBJ1-2, with D possibly TRBD1 on 6 matching bases. The germline V gene encodes CDR1 SGHTA and CDR2 FQGNSA. Trimming stripped 3 bases from V and 6 bases from J, with 11 bases between. CDR3 size: 13 residues. The CDR3 coding sequence is TGTGCCAGCAGCTTTGGGGGGGACAATGGCTACACCTTC. This gives the protein CASSFGGDNGYTF.

This clone was counted at least ten times. The genes are TRBV29-1 and TRBJ2-3; perhaps TRBD2 as D (6 bases). Germline values: CDR1 SQVTM, CDR2 ANQGSEA. This CDR3 has 11 residues. The V end was cut by 6 bases, the J end by 8 bases, with 12 bases between. The CDR3 protein is CSVGLVGTQYF. For the CDR3, the DNA is TGCAGCGTGGGACTTGTGGGTACGCAGTATTTT.

This clone was seen only a few times. This chain joins TRBV4-3 and TRBJ1-3; no definite D call. The CDR3 consists of 16 residues. Per germline, CDR1 LGHNA and CDR2 YSLEER. V was clipped by 0 bases and J by 0 bases, with 9 bases between them. The CDR3 sequence: CASSQDGRSSGNTIYF. The CDR3 coding sequence is TGCGCCAGCAGCCAAGATGGGCGTAGCTCTGGAAACACCATATATTTT.

This clone has just a few counts. CDR3 amino acids: CSVGRVNTEAFF. For the CDR3, the DNA is TGCAGCGTTGGCAGGGTGAACACTGAAGCTTTCTTT. This sequence joins TRBV29-1 and TRBJ1-1; D is possibly TRBD1 (5 bases). Germline V gene sequence: CDR1 SQVTM, CDR2 ANQGSEA. Trimming shortened V by 4 bases and J by 0 bases, and 6 bases separated the two germline ends. The CDR3 runs to 12 residues.

This clone was counted between two and nine times. CDR3 nucleotides: TGTGCCATCAGTGAGGTAGGGACAGTAGGTGCCTATGGCTACACCTTC. Its translation is CAISEVGTVGAYGYTF. The V call is TRBV10-3, the J call TRBJ1-2, with 7 bases identical to TRBD1. CDR1 is ENHRY, CDR2 SYGVKD, per germline. The J segment lost 4 bases and the V segment lost 2 bases, leaving 10 bases of the junction unmatched. CDR3 length: 16 amino acids.

This clone was recorded a few times. The V gene is TRBV5-1, the J gene TRBJ2-3; 13 bases are shared with TRBD2. V was clipped by 4 bases and J by 4 bases; unmatched bases: 9. Per germline, CDR1 SGHRS and CDR2 YFSETQ. CDR3 length: 17 residues. CDR3 in amino acids: CASSRGLAGMSADTQYF. CDR3 DNA: TGCGCCAGCAGCCGGGGACTAGCGGGAATGTCGGCAGATACGCAGTATTTT.

This clone was recorded a few times. The chain couples TRBV7-2 to TRBJ2-3; a possible D gene is TRBD2 (6 bases). The CDR3 has 15 residues. The V gene's germline CDR1 is SGHTA and CDR2 FQGNSA. The V end was cut by 5 bases, the J end by 4 bases, with 16 bases between. CDR3 DNA sequence: TGTGCCAGCAGCCCCGTTTCGGGGGTATCAGATACGCAGTATTTT. It encodes CASSPVSGVSDTQYF.

The chain recombines TRBV9 with TRBJ2-7; 8 nucleotides agree with TRBD2. The CDR3 is 15 amino acids. After removal of 3 bases from V and 6 bases from J, the junction contained 11 bases not matched to a gene. CDR1 is SGDLS and CDR2 is YYNGEE in the germline V gene. CDR3: CASSGGRGGILEQYF. Written as DNA, the CDR3 is TGTGCCAGCAGCGGCGGACGGGGGGGAATTCTCGAGCAGTACTTC.

The chain is built from TRBV5-4 and TRBJ2-5; TRBD2 aligns across 14 bases. Trimming cost V 4 bases and J 0 bases; bases outside gene matches: 8. CDR1 is SGHNT and CDR2 is YYREEE in the germline V gene (reference sequence). The CDR3 spans 18 residues. This CDR3 reads CASSPGTSGGSYQETQYF. Here the CDR3 DNA reads TGTGCCAGCAGCCCCGGGACTAGCGGGGGCTCGTACCAAGAGACCCAGTACTTC.

The CDR3 region has the DNA TGTGCCAGCTCACCGGGACAGGGGACACCCGAGCAGTACTTC. This gives the protein CASSPGQGTPEQYF. The chain combines TRBV18 with TRBJ2-5, with 10 bases aligning to TRBD1. Matching the DNA end better, TRBJ2-7 makes the J call doubtful. The CDR3 is 14 residues long. Looked up from germline, CDR1 is KGHSH and CDR2 is LQKENI.

The chain employs TRBV6-4 and TRBJ2-1; 10 bases fit TRBD2. The CDR3 is made up of 15 amino acids. V gave up 6 bases and J gave up 10 bases; unmatched junction bases: 12. Germline V gene lookup returns CDR1 MRHNA and CDR2 SNTAGT. This chain's CDR3 is CASSPEAGGPREQFF. The CDR3 DNA reads as TGTGCCAGCAGCCCCGAAGCGGGAGGGCCCCGGGAGCAGTTCTTC.

The sample holds a few counts of this clone. This chain connects TRBV5-4 to TRBJ2-3, with TRBD2 matching 7 bases. After removal of 4 bases from V and 1 base from J, the junction contained 6 bases not matched to a gene. The CDR3 totals 15 residues. Per germline, CDR1 SGHNT and CDR2 YYREEE (reference sequence). CDR3 sequence (DNA): TGTGCCAGCAGCCCGCGGGGAGGGGGCACAGATACGCAGTATTTT. This translates into CASSPRGGGTDTQYF.

The V call is TRBV11-2, the J call TRBJ2-1; D is undetermined. CDR3 length equals 16 residues. The germline CDR1 and CDR2 sequences are SGHAT and FQNNGV. With 3 bases removed from V and 5 bases from J, the gap between germline ends came to 17 bases. In nucleotides, the CDR3 is TGTGCCAGCAGCTTCCCCGATCTGAGAACCCACAATGAGCAGTTCTTC. It encodes CASSFPDLRTHNEQFF.

In this sample, this clone turned up a few times. The rearrangement links TRBV7-9 to TRBJ2-4, with no clear D. V gave up 3 bases and J gave up 0 bases, with 12 bases separating them. Germline CDR1 and CDR2: SEHNR and FQNEAQ (reference sequence). This CDR3 is 16 amino acids long. The CDR3 DNA reads TGTGCCAGCAGCTTTTTCAGCGCTAGAGCCAAAAACATTCAGTACTTC. This translates into CASSFFSARAKNIQYF.

The chain uses TRBV7-7 and TRBJ2-5, with D hard to call. Trimming cost V 1 base and J 5 bases, with 8 bases left between them. This CDR3 has 13 residues. Germline V gives CDR1 SSHAT, CDR2 FNYEAQ (reference sequence). CDR3: CASSLEALETQYF. The CDR3, as DNA: TGTGCCAGCAGCTTAGAAGCTTTGGAGACCCAGTACTTC.

This clone was observed a few times. This chain uses TRBV7-9 with TRBJ2-7; TRBD2 agrees at 9 bases. Per the germline V gene, CDR1 is SEHNR and CDR2 is FQNEAQ (reference sequence). The junction had 9 bases not matched to a gene; V was cut back by 0 bases and J by 6 bases. The CDR3 has 16 amino acids. The CDR3 is CASSLAPGGRVGEQYF. Here the CDR3 DNA reads TGTGCCAGCAGCTTAGCGCCCGGCGGGAGGGTCGGCGAGCAGTACTTC.

J is TRBJ2-1 and V is TRBV25-1, with D possibly being TRBD2 (5 bases). Germline CDR1 is MGHDK and CDR2 is SYGVNS. Between the trimmed V and J ends, which lost 4 bases and 6 bases, there was a span of 22 bases. This CDR3 region has 17 residues. In nucleotides, the CDR3 is TGTGCCAGCAGTGTCGGAGCAGGACTGGCTAGCTCCAATGAGCAGTTCTTC. It encodes CASSVGAGLASSNEQFF.